This entry features one T cell receptor (beta chain) sequence. Antigen specificity is unknown. The CDR3 extends over 14 amino acids. V lost 6 bases and J 4 bases, leaving 15 bases between the germline ends. Germline V gene sequence: CDR1 MNHEY, CDR2 SMNVEV (reference sequence). These data are taken from a study of T cell responses to AZD1222 COVID-19 vaccine. General observations from the study: Two doses of AZD1222 preceded a rise in Spike-specific TCR breadth and depth.

The data were produced by immunoSEQ multiplex PCR, yet TCRdb's version contains in-frame clones alone and is incomplete. The sample lists fewer than 100,000 clones; roughly 84% were seen once. Specimen: peripheral blood, collected on day 0 of AZD1222 vaccination. The chain has TRBV27 and TRBJ1-2; a weak D match, TRBD1 (6 bases). The clonotype comes from an adult in good health. In DNA form, the CDR3 reads TGTGCCAGCAGCCGGGGGGCGCGGATCTATGGCTACACCTTC. It translates to CASSRGARIYGYTF.